The 20 T cell receptor beta chains below come from one sample, sequenced in a study of early T cells in non-severe SARS-CoV-2 infection. Via MiXCR, TCRdb re-called the 5' RACE reads, giving one row per CDR3 protein. The data contain about 45,000 distinct CDR3 sequences, roughly 12% of them seen just once; the ten biggest clones take up 21%. What was sequenced was whole blood. Every receptor here comes from an adult who was a healthcare worker with PCR-confirmed SARS-CoV-2 infection or an uninfected control (not recorded which).

This clonotype showed up many times. This chain connects TRBV5-6 to TRBJ2-3; 10 bases are shared with TRBD2. Germline CDR1 is SGHDT and CDR2 is YYEEEE. The CDR3 has 16 amino acids. The ends lost 3 bases at V and 2 bases at J; junction bases unmatched: 6. Written as DNA, the CDR3 is TGTGCCAGCAGCTCCCGGACTAGCGGACTCACAGATACGCAGTATTTT. Protein: CASSSRTSGLTDTQYF.

CDR3: CASSSTAYSGNTIYF. CDR3 DNA sequence: TGTGCCAGCAGCTCGACTGCCTACTCTGGAAACACCATATATTTT. This chain links TRBV14 with TRBJ1-3; unclear D gene. Germline values: CDR1 SGHDN, CDR2 FVKESK. The length of the CDR3 is 15 residues. The germline V and J ends were trimmed by 5 bases and 0 bases, with 11 bases remaining between them.

This clonotype was detected ten times or more. The genes are TRBV6-6 and TRBJ1-1, with D unresolved. Trimming stripped 6 bases from V and 0 bases from J, with 20 bases between. Germline values: CDR1 MNHNY, CDR2 SVGAGI (reference sequence). The CDR3 has 17 amino acids. Written as DNA, the CDR3 is TGTGCCAGCAGCCCAACGACAACTACTCGGATGAACACTGAAGCTTTCTTT. It encodes CASSPTTTTRMNTEAFF.

A few counts support this clonotype. The chain carries TRBV4-2 and TRBJ2-7; D call uncertain. There are 15 residues in the CDR3. Germline values: CDR1 LGHNA, CDR2 YNFKEQ. V was clipped by 1 base and J by 7 bases, with 17 bases between them. The CDR3 DNA reads TGTGCCAGCAGCCAAGGGCTGAGCTTCGGCCGGGAGCAGTACTTC. This encodes CASSQGLSFGREQYF.

This sequence joins TRBV7-2 and TRBJ1-4; D gene ambiguous. The V end was cut by 1 base, the J end by 2 bases, with 14 bases between. Germline V lookup: CDR1 SGHTA, CDR2 FQGNSA. This CDR3 is built from 17 residues. The CDR3, as DNA: TGTGCCAGCAGCTTAGGGCCACGAGCGGGGACTAATGAAAAACTGTTTTTT. It is translated as CASSLGPRAGTNEKLFF.

In regard to this clonotype: One end of the junction varies from germline; a read error may be responsible. The chain employs TRBV28 and TRBJ2-4; 7 nucleotides align to TRBD1. Germline-derived CDR1 and CDR2 are MDHEN and SYDVKM. The CDR3 is 12 amino acids. The CDR3 loop reads CASSSPTGNVNF. CDR3 in DNA: TGTGCCAGCAGTTCCCCGACAGGGAATGTTAACTTC.

This clonotype has only a few counts. The V gene is TRBV3-1, the J gene TRBJ2-1; 7 bases match TRBD2. Per the germline V gene, CDR1 is LGHDT and CDR2 is YNNKEL (reference sequence). Unmatched junction bases numbered 11, after V lost 6 bases and J lost 0 bases. The CDR3 contains 17 residues. The CDR3 DNA reads TGTGCCAGCAGGCGATATTCCGGCGGGAGCTCCTACAATGAGCAGTTCTTC. It specifies CASRRYSGGSSYNEQFF.

The table lists this clonotype with a few counts. The chain links TRBV6-1 to TRBJ2-1; TRBD1 agrees at 9 bases. The germline CDR1 and CDR2 sequences are MNHNS and SASEGT. Germline trimming cut 6 bases from V and 8 bases from J; bases unmatched to any gene: 17. This CDR3 contains 17 residues. CDR3 coding DNA: TGTGCCAGCAGGACAGGCGGTGTGGGACAGGGAGGGGATGAGCAGTTCTTC. Protein product: CASRTGGVGQGGDEQFF.

In its sample, this clonotype was seen a few times. This chain joins TRBV6-2 or TRBV6-3 and TRBJ1-2; 11 bases line up with TRBD1. Germline lookup yields CDR1 MNHEY and CDR2 SVGEGT. There are 14 residues in the CDR3. With V trimmed by 5 bases and J by 7 bases, 6 bases remained unmatched. CDR3 sequence: CASSHPGQGAGYTF. DNA for the CDR3: TGTGCCAGCAGTCACCCAGGACAGGGGGCTGGCTACACCTTC.

The CDR3 spells CASSLSGTSNQPQHF. In DNA, the CDR3 is TGTGCCAGCAGTTTATCAGGGACCAGCAATCAGCCCCAGCATTTT. The rearrangement joins TRBV12-3 or TRBV12-4 to TRBJ1-5, with a tentative D call TRBD1 (5 bases). V lost 2 bases and J lost 1, with 9 bases in between. CDR3 size: 15 residues.

This clonotype was recorded many times. The chain couples TRBV20-1 to TRBJ2-1; 14 bases align to TRBD2. With 3 bases clipped from V and 5 bases from J, the junction kept 9 bases outside the gene matches. This CDR3 comprises 17 residues. Germline CDR1 reads DFQATT; CDR2 reads SNEGSKA (reference sequence). The DNA for the CDR3 is TGCAGTGCTAGGGGACTAGCGGGAGTTCCTAGTCACAATGAGCAGTTCTTC. Its translation is CSARGLAGVPSHNEQFF.

This clonotype was counted many times. The chain uses TRBV6-2 or TRBV6-3 and TRBJ2-3; 7 bases fit TRBD1. CDR1 and CDR2 (germline): MNHEY, SVGEGT. The CDR3 length is 12 residues. J gave up 8 bases and V 7 bases, and 6 bases lay outside the gene matches. The CDR3: CASNRQGATQYF. The CDR3 nucleotides are TGTGCCAGCAATCGACAGGGAGCTACGCAGTATTTT.

This clonotype was counted a few times. V and J are TRBV11-2 and TRBJ2-5; 11 positions agree with TRBD2. CDR1 and CDR2 (germline): SGHAT, FQNNGV. This CDR3 comprises 16 residues. V dropped 1 base and J dropped 4; count of bases not matched to a gene: 5. The CDR3 reads CASSLALTSGRETQYF. DNA of the CDR3: TGTGCCAGCAGCTTAGCTTTAACTAGCGGGAGAGAGACCCAGTACTTC. Full variable domain (remainder filled in from reference TRBV11-2 and TRBJ2-5): EAGVAQSPRYKIIEKRQSVAFWCNPISGHATLYWYQQILGQGPKLLIQFQNNGVVDDSQLPKDRFSAERLKGVDSTLKIQPAKLEDSAVYLCASSLALTSGRETQYFGPGTRLLVL.

The V gene is TRBV11-2, the J gene TRBJ2-3, with 9 bases lining up with TRBD1. The CDR3 runs to 15 residues. Germline CDR1 SGHAT, CDR2 FQNNGV. V dropped 1 base and J dropped 4; count of bases not matched to a gene: 3. In nucleotides, the CDR3 is TGTGCCAGCAGCTTAGGTACAGGGGGCGCAGATACGCAGTATTTT. Amino acids: CASSLGTGGADTQYF.

This clonotype was counted ten times or more. This chain connects TRBV28 to TRBJ2-2; D gene unclear. The V end was cut by 10 bases, the J end by 8 bases, with 8 bases between. Looked up from germline, CDR1 is MDHEN and CDR2 is SYDVKM. This CDR3 spans 10 amino acids. The CDR3 protein is CATREGELFF. The CDR3 bases are TGTGCCACCCGCGAGGGGGAGCTGTTTTTT.

The sample holds a few counts of this clonotype. This chain joins TRBV28 and TRBJ2-5, with a tentative D call TRBD2 (5 bases). V was pared by 5 bases and J by 2 bases, with 12 bases between. The CDR3 is 14 amino acids. From germline, CDR1 is MDHEN and CDR2 SYDVKM. The CDR3 sequence is CASSPLGGQETQYF. The CDR3 DNA sequence: TGTGCCAGCAGTCCTTTAGGCGGGCAAGAGACCCAGTACTTC.

The sample holds many counts of this clonotype. The CDR3 region is CASSLDRNSPLHF. The CDR3 nucleotides read TGTGCCAGCAGCCTGGACAGGAATTCACCCCTCCACTTT. V and J are TRBV5-5 and TRBJ1-6; TRBD1 agrees at 7 bases. With V trimmed by 4 bases and J by 7 bases, 2 bases remained unmatched. Germline CDR1 is SGHKS and CDR2 is YYEKEE (reference sequence). The CDR3 extends over 13 amino acids. The variable domain in full, with the rest retrieved from reference TRBV5-5 and TRBJ1-6, is DAGVTQSPTHLIKTRGQQVTLRCSPISGHKSVSWYQQVLGQGPQFIFQYYEKEERGRGNFPDRFSARQFPNYSSELNVNALLLGDSALYLCASSLDRNSPLHFGNGTRLTVT.

This clonotype appeared many times. This chain joins TRBV6-4 and TRBJ1-5, with D maybe TRBD1 (6 bases). Trimming removed 4 bases at V and 0 bases at J, with 16 bases between. Germline loops: CDR1 MRHNA, CDR2 SNTAGT. The CDR3 sequence is 17 residues long. CDR3 region: CASSVRRGPYSNQPQHF. CDR3 nucleotide sequence: TGTGCCAGCAGTGTTCGGCGGGGGCCGTATAGCAATCAGCCCCAGCATTTT.

This clonotype was seen a handful of times. This chain joins TRBV25-1 and TRBJ2-3; 8 bases are a match to TRBD2. V shed 3 bases and J 9 bases; nucleotides not matched to a gene: 8. The CDR3 extends over 14 amino acids. In germline, CDR1 is MGHDK, CDR2 SYGVNS. This CDR3 reads CASSDPASGPTQYF. CDR3 DNA sequence: TGTGCCAGCAGTGACCCGGCTAGCGGGCCCACGCAGTATTTT.

J is TRBJ2-2 and V is TRBV2; no firm D call. The CDR3 totals 15 residues. Between the trimmed V and J ends, which lost 2 bases and 2 bases, there was a span of 9 bases. The germline gives CDR1 SNHLY, CDR2 FYNNEI. The CDR3 nucleotides are TGTGCCAGCAGTGAAAGGGCAGCCAACACCGGGGAGCTGTTTTTT. Protein sequence: CASSERAANTGELFF.